This TCR beta chain was found in a study of blood T cell repertoires in COVID-19. J lost 7 bases, V lost 6 bases, and 8 bases had no gene match. The CDR3 length is 13 residues. The germline V gene has CDR1 MDHEN and CDR2 SYDVKM. Sequencing was performed with immunoSEQ multiplex PCR; in TCRdb, only in-frame clones are kept and a portion is missing. The table lists around 220,000 clones, approximately 84% of them singletons. The receptor was isolated from a man aged 40-49 years with active or convalescent COVID-19. The source material was peripheral blood. V usage is TRBV28 and J usage is TRBJ1-1; the match to TRBD1 covers 7 bases. The CDR3 DNA sequence: TGTGCCAGCAGGTCGAACCGGGACAGTGAAGCTTTCTTT. This gives the protein CASRSNRDSEAFF.